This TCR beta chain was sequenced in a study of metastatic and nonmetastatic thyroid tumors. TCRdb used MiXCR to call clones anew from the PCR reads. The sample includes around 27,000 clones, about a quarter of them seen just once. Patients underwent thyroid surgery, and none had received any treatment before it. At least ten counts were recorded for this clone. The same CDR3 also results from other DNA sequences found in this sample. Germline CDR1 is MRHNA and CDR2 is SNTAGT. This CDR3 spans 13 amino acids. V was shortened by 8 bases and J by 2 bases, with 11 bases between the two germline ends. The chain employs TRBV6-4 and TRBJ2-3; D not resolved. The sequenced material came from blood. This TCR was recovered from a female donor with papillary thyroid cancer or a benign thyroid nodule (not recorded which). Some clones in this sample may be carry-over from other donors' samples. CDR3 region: CASSGKDTDTQYF. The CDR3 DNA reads TGTGCCAGCTCTGGCAAGGACACAGATACGCAGTATTTT.